One sample yielded the 12 T cell receptor beta chains listed below, sequenced in a study of shared clonotypes between healthy human individuals. Clones were sequenced by immunoSEQ multiplex PCR, and TCRdb holds only the in-frame ones, with some missing. Of roughly 500,000 clones listed, around 96% are singletons. The source material was naive CD4+ T cells sorted from blood. Subset denoted: CD45RA+ positively selected. These receptors were taken from a woman aged 25-40 years in good health.

This chain links TRBV27 with TRBJ2-5; no firm D call. CDR3 length: 14 amino acids. CDR1 is MNHEY, CDR2 SMNVEV, per germline (reference sequence). Trimming shortened V by 2 bases and J by 5 bases, and 12 bases separated the two germline ends. The CDR3 DNA reads TGTGCCAGCAGTTTAAAGGGAAGTGTGGAGACCCAGTACTTC. Residues: CASSLKGSVETQYF.

The rearrangement uses TRBV5-1 and TRBJ2-7; D unclear. This CDR3 is built from 13 residues. CDR1 is SGHRS and CDR2 is YFSETQ in the germline V gene. Deletions cut 3 bases from V and 2 bases from J, with 9 bases between. CDR3 DNA: TGCGCCAGCAGCTCGGACGAGACCTACGAGCAGTACTTC. Protein: CASSSDETYEQYF.

This chain connects TRBV5-4 to TRBJ2-1, with TRBD2 as a possible D gene (5 bases). The germline V and J ends were trimmed by 2 bases and 10 bases, with 10 bases remaining between them. Germline CDR1 reads SGHNT; CDR2 reads YYREEE (reference sequence). This CDR3 has 12 amino acids. CDR3 amino acids: CASSLREIEQFF. Here the CDR3 DNA reads TGTGCCAGCAGCTTAAGGGAGATCGAGCAGTTCTTC.

The genes are TRBV2 and TRBJ2-3; 14 bases line up with TRBD2. This CDR3 is 16 amino acids long. J lost 5 bases, V lost 6 bases, and 7 bases had no gene match. Germline CDR1 SNHLY, CDR2 FYNNEI. The CDR3 region is CASRDRLAGGEDTQYF. CDR3 DNA: TGTGCCAGCAGGGACCGACTAGCGGGAGGGGAAGATACGCAGTATTTT.

The chain links TRBV7-9 to TRBJ1-5, with D perhaps TRBD1 (5 bases). Germline CDR1 reads SEHNR; CDR2 reads FQNEAQ (reference sequence). The CDR3 is made up of 12 amino acids. Trimming shortened V by 3 bases and J by 9 bases, and 9 bases separated the two germline ends. DNA for the CDR3: TGTGCCAGCAGCTTTGTGGGGGGGCCCCAGCATTTT. Its protein is CASSFVGGPQHF.

The chain employs TRBV6-1 and TRBJ1-3, with unresolved D. CDR1 is MNHNS and CDR2 is SASEGT in the germline V gene. Trimming pared 3 bases from V and 4 bases from J, leaving 10 bases between. This CDR3 region has 14 residues. In DNA, the CDR3 is TGTGCCAGCAGTGAGCGGTTTCGGGGAAACACCATATATTTT. It is translated as CASSERFRGNTIYF.

The rearrangement joins TRBV7-7 to TRBJ2-1, with D tentatively TRBD2 (6 bases). The V gene lost 0 bases and the J gene lost 8 bases, with 8 bases spanning the gap. This CDR3 has 13 amino acids. CDR1 is SSHAT, CDR2 FNYEAQ, per germline (reference sequence). In DNA, the CDR3 is TGTGCCAGCAGCTTAGCGCGGAGGGATGAGCAGTTCTTC. It specifies CASSLARRDEQFF.

The CDR3 region is CASSKRDRRQGTNEKLFF. The CDR3 nucleotides read TGTGCCAGCAGCAAAAGGGACAGGCGGCAAGGAACTAATGAAAAACTGTTTTTT. V usage is TRBV7-2 and J usage is TRBJ1-4; 8 bases match TRBD1. The trim removed 5 bases at V and 1 base at J, leaving 12 bases unmatched. This CDR3 has 18 residues. CDR1 SGHTA and CDR2 FQGNSA come from the germline V gene.

The V gene is TRBV7-2, the J gene TRBJ2-5, with D unclear. V was shortened by 0 bases and J by 1 base, with 6 bases between the two germline ends. Germline loops: CDR1 SGHTA, CDR2 FQGNSA. The length of the CDR3 is 14 residues. CDR3 bases: TGTGCCAGCAGCTTAGCTTGGAGCCAAGAGACCCAGTACTTC. It translates to CASSLAWSQETQYF.

The V gene is TRBV9, the J gene TRBJ2-1; 8 nucleotides align to TRBD2. Germline V CDR1 and CDR2: SGDLS, YYNGEE. This CDR3 region has 15 residues. With V trimmed by 4 bases and J by 6 bases, 9 bases remained unmatched. CDR3 nucleotide sequence: TGTGCCAGCAGCTTTACGGGACTAGGGGTCAATGAGCAGTTCTTC. It encodes CASSFTGLGVNEQFF.

This chain uses TRBV5-6 with TRBJ2-7, with 7 positions matching TRBD2. Per the germline V gene, CDR1 is SGHDT and CDR2 is YYEEEE. The CDR3 length is 15 residues. The ends lost 5 bases at V and 4 bases at J; junction bases unmatched: 12. DNA of the CDR3: TGTGCCAGCAGTGATCAGCGGGGAAGCGGGTACGAGCAGTACTTC. This gives the protein CASSDQRGSGYEQYF.

The chain is built from TRBV7-2 and TRBJ2-1; D gene ambiguous. Trimming shortened V by 4 bases and J by 0 bases, and 13 bases separated the two germline ends. Germline V CDR1 and CDR2: SGHTA, FQGNSA. The CDR3 covers 16 residues. CDR3 region: CASSSPYGASYNEQFF. The CDR3 DNA is TGTGCCAGCAGCTCCCCTTATGGCGCCTCCTACAATGAGCAGTTCTTC.